This T cell receptor (beta chain) was sequenced during a study of PD-L1 blockade in urothelial cancer. Trimming removed 0 bases from V and 6 bases from J, with 9 bases in between. The CDR3 has 14 residues. Germline loops: CDR1 SGDLS, CDR2 YYNGEE. Assay: immunoSEQ multiplex PCR; the TCRdb copy retains only in-frame clones and omits some. The data contain 70,000 or so clones, about 89% of them singletons. This sequence originates from a man aged 55 to 69 with urothelial cancer. V and J are TRBV9 and TRBJ2-2; tentatively, D is TRBD1 (5 bases). The sequencing here drew on PBMCs, taken around atezolizumab (anti-PD-L1) treatment. The CDR3 sequence is CASSVEQGSGELFF. The CDR3 DNA sequence: TGTGCCAGCAGCGTAGAGCAGGGTTCCGGGGAGCTGTTTTTT.